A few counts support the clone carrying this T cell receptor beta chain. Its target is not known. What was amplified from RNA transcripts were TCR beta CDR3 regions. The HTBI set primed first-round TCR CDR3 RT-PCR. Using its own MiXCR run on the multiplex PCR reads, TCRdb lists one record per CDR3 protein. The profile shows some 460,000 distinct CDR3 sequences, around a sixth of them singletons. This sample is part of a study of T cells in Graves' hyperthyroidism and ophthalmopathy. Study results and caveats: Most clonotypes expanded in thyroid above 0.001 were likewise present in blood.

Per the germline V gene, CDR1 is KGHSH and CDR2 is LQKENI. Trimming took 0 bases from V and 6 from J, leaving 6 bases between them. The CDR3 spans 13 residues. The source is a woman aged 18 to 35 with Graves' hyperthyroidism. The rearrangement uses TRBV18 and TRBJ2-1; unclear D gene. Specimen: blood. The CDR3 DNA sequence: TGTGCCAGCTCACCACCCGGGCCCAATGAGCAGTTCTTC. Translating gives CASSPPGPNEQFF. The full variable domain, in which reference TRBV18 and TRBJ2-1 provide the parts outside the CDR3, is NAGVMQNPRHLVRRRGQEARLRCSPMKGHSHVYWYRQLPEEGLKFMVYLQKENIIDESGMPKERFSAEFPKEGPSILRIQQVVRGDSAAYFCASSPPGPNEQFFGPGTRLTVL.